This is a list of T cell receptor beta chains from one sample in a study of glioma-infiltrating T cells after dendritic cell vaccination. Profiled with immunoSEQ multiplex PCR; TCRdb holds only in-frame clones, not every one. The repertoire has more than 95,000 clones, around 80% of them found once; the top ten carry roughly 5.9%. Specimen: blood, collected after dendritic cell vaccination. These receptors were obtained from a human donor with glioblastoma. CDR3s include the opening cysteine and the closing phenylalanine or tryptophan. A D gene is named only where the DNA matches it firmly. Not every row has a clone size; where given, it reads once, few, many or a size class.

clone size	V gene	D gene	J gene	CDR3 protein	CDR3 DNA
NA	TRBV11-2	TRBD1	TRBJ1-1	CASSVQGTGAEAFF	TGTGCCAGCAGCGTACAGGGGACGGGCGCTGAAGCTTTCTTT
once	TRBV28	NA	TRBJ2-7	CASNSYRAREQYF	TGTGCCAGCAACTCTTACAGGGCACGCGAGCAGTACTTC
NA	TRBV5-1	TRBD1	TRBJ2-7	CASSPSSAGTGFLSYEQYF	TGCGCCAGCAGCCCCTCTTCTGCCGGGACAGGTTTCCTCTCCTACGAGCAGTACTTC
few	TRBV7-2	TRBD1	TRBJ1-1	CASSSGGTGDTEAFF	TGTGCCAGCAGCTCCGGCGGGACAGGGGACACTGAAGCTTTCTTT
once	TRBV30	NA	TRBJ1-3	CAWGQISGNTIYF	TGTGCCTGGGGACAGATCTCTGGAAACACCATATATTTT
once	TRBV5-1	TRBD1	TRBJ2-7	CASSLAVGGGHEQYF	TGCGCCAGCAGCTTGGCTGTAGGGGGCGGCCACGAGCAGTACTTC
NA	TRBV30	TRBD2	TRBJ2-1	CAWSNRWTRASGAKYNEQFF	TGTGCCTGGAGTAACCGGTGGACGAGGGCTAGCGGGGCTAAATACAATGAGCAGTTCTTC
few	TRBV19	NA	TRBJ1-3	CASSPRRDILSGNTIYF	TGTGCCAGTAGTCCACGACGGGACATCCTCTCTGGAAACACCATATATTTT
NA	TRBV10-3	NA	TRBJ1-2	CAISESTPGNYGYTF	TGTGCCATCAGTGAGTCGACTCCGGGGAACTATGGCTACACCTTC
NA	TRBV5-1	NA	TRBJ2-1	CASRSDGTSSYNEQFF	TGCGCCAGCCGGTCGGATGGGACATCTTCCTACAATGAGCAGTTCTTC
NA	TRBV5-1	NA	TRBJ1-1	CASSWGHEILTGNPAFF	TGCGCCAGCAGCTGGGGACACGAAATACTCACAGGGAACCCGGCTTTCTTT
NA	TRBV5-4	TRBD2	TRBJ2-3	CASTLGGLAASDTQYF	TGTGCCAGCACCCTAGGGGGACTAGCGGCTTCAGATACGCAGTATTTT
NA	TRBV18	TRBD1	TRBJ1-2	CASSLDRGSYGYTF	TGTGCCAGCTCACTAGACAGGGGAAGCTATGGCTACACCTTC
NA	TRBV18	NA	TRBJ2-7	CASSWAETYEQYF	TGTGCCAGCTCATGGGCCGAGACCTACGAGCAGTACTTC
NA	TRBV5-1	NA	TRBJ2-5	CASSLRRGGETQYF	TGCGCCAGCAGCTTGCGCAGAGGAGGGGAGACCCAGTACTTC
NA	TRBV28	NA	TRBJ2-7	CASSFSIQYEQYF	TGTGCCAGCAGTTTCTCGATACAGTACGAGCAGTACTTC
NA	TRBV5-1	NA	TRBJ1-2	CASSLWGQANYGYTF	TGCGCCAGCAGCTTGTGGGGGCAGGCTAACTATGGCTACACCTTC
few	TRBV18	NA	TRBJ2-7	CASSPYGGEQYF	TGTGCCAGCTCACCCTACGGAGGGGAGCAGTACTTC
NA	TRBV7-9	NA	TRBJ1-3	CASQEGSGNTIYF	TGTGCCAGCCAAGAGGGATCTGGAAACACCATATATTTT
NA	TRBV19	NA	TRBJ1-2	CASSLEDYGYTF	TGTGCCAGTAGCCTCGAGGATTATGGCTACACCTTC
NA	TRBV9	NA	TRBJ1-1	CASSVVVGRAAFF	TGTGCCAGCAGCGTAGTTGTGGGGCGCGCGGCTTTCTTT
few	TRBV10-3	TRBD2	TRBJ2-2	CAISESILLAGALNTGELFF	TGTGCCATCAGTGAGTCGATATTGTTAGCGGGGGCCCTAAACACCGGGGAGCTGTTTTTT
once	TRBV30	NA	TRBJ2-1	CAWARLAWSSYNEQFF	TGTGCCTGGGCTCGTCTAGCGTGGAGCTCCTACAATGAGCAGTTCTTC
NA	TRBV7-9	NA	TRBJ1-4	CASSFLEHEKLFF	TGTGCCAGCAGCTTTTTGGAGCATGAAAAACTGTTTTTT
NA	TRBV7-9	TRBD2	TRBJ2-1	CASSSRTSGAYNEQFF	TGTGCCAGCAGCTCGAGGACTAGCGGTGCCTACAATGAGCAGTTCTTC
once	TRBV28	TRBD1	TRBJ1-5	CASRLGTGYQPQHF	TGTGCCAGCAGACTAGGGACAGGTTATCAGCCCCAGCATTTT
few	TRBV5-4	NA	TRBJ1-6	CASSRSDSPLHF	TGTGCCAGCAGCCGCTCGGATTCACCCCTCCACTTT
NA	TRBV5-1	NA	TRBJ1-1	CASSLRPGQNTEAFF	TGCGCCAGCAGCTTGAGGCCGGGACAGAACACTGAAGCTTTCTTT
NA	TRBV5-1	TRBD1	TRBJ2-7	CASSTAGQGAYEQYF	TGCGCCAGCAGCACTGCTGGACAGGGAGCCTACGAGCAGTACTTC
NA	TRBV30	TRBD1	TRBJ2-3	CAWRRTGALVYTQYF	TGTGCCTGGAGGCGAACAGGGGCCTTGGTGTATACGCAGTATTTT
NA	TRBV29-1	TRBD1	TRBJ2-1	CSMWYRGRYNEQFF	TGCAGCATGTGGTACAGGGGGCGCTACAATGAGCAGTTCTTC
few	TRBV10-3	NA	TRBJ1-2	CAISGGQLRYGYTF	TGTGCCATCAGTGGCGGACAGCTACGCTATGGCTACACCTTC
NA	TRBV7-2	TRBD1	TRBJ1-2	CASTDRGAAYGYTF	TGTGCCAGCACCGACAGGGGGGCAGCATATGGCTACACCTTC
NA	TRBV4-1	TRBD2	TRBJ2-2	CASSQPSGLAGGTNTGELFF	TGCGCCAGCAGCCAACCCTCGGGACTAGCGGGGGGTACGAACACCGGGGAGCTGTTTTTT
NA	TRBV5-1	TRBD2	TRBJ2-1	CASSLGLAGEYNEQFF	TGCGCCAGCAGCTTGGGGCTAGCGGGGGAGTACAATGAGCAGTTCTTC
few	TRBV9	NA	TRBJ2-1	CASSVRQGYNEQFF	TGTGCCAGCAGCGTCCGCCAGGGCTACAATGAGCAGTTCTTC
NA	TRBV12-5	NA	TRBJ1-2	CASGPGPRRDGYTF	TGTGCTAGTGGTCCGGGACCCCGGAGGGATGGCTACACCTTC
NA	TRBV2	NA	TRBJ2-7	CASSGLLWTREDYEQYF	TGTGCCAGCAGTGGGTTATTATGGACAAGGGAAGACTACGAGCAGTACTTC
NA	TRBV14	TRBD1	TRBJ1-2	CASSLRTGSNYGYTF	TGTGCCAGCAGCCTCAGGACAGGGTCTAACTATGGCTACACCTTC
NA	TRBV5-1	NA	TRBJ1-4	CASSQDSSNEKLFF	TGCGCCAGCAGCCAGGACAGCTCTAATGAAAAACTGTTTTTT
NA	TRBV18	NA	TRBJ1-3	CASSPQGSGNTIYF	TGTGCCAGCTCACCTCAGGGATCTGGAAACACCATATATTTT
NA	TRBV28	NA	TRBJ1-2	CASSTPGRGSDGYTF	TGTGCCAGCAGTACACCAGGTCGGGGGTCGGATGGCTACACCTTC
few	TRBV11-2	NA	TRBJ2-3	CASSRSTDTQYF	TGTGCCAGCAGTCGGTCCACAGATACGCAGTATTTT
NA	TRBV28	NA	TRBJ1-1	CASSFWAIKVKAFF	TGTGCCAGCAGTTTTTGGGCCATCAAAGTTAAAGCTTTCTTT
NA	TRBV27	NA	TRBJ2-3	CASSFGGASTDTQYF	TGTGCCAGCAGTTTCGGAGGGGCCAGCACAGATACGCAGTATTTT
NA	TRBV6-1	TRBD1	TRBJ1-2	CASRPGTGQGYTF	TGTGCCAGCAGGCCCGGGACAGGGCAGGGCTACACCTTC
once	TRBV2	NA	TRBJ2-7	CASRGPGVYEQYF	TGTGCCAGCAGAGGTCCCGGGGTTTACGAGCAGTACTTC
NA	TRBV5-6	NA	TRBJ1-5	CASSFSGGSTARNQPQHF	TGTGCCAGCAGCTTCTCGGGGGGGAGTACAGCGCGCAATCAGCCCCAGCATTTT
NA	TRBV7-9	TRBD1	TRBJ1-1	CASSRTGVDEAFF	TGTGCCAGCAGCCGGACAGGGGTCGATGAAGCTTTCTTT
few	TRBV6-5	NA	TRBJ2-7	CASSYGRTSYEQYF	TGTGCCAGCAGTTACGGGAGAACCTCCTACGAGCAGTACTTC
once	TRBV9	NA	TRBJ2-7	CASSVVVRGPDYEQYF	TGTGCCAGCAGCGTAGTTGTTAGAGGGCCGGACTACGAGCAGTACTTC
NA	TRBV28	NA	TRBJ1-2	CASSLASVIYGYTF	TGTGCCAGCAGTTTAGCTTCAGTGATCTATGGCTACACCTTC
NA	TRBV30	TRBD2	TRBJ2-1	CAWSVYGGTKTYNEQFF	TGTGCCTGGAGTGTATACGGCGGGACTAAGACCTACAATGAGCAGTTCTTC
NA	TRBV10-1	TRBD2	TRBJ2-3	CASSATSGATDTQYF	TGCGCCAGCAGTGCGACTAGCGGGGCCACAGATACGCAGTATTTT